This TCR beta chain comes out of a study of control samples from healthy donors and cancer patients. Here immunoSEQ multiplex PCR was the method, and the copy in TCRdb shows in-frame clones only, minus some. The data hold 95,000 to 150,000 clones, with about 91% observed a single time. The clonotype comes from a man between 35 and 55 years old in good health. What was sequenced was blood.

The CDR3 sequence is CASSDPKPGTETQYF. The CDR3 DNA is TGCGCCAGCAGTGACCCGAAGCCAGGGACGGAGACCCAGTACTTC. This chain uses TRBV10-1 with TRBJ2-5; either TRBD1 or TRBD2 may supply D (5 bases each). Trimming left V 3 bases short and J 5 bases short, with 16 bases between. The V gene's germline CDR1 is WNHNN and CDR2 SYGVQD (reference sequence). The CDR3 is 15 residues long.